This TCR beta chain emerged from a study of post-analysis software for immune sequencing data. The study's findings and limits: Relative to controls, patients had about 5 TRBV segments at higher frequency, with TRBV5-6, TRBV5-1 and TRBV20-1 among these.

Germline V gene data show CDR1 as MNHNY and CDR2 as SVGAGI (reference sequence). V gave up 4 bases and J gave up 8 bases, with 12 bases separating them. CDR3 length: 12 residues. Of note for this clonotype: Antigen unknown.

Included in the TCR beta cDNA libraries were unique molecular identifiers. MiXCR, run by TCRdb on the PCR reads, gives a single entry per CDR3 protein. The sample has about 820,000 distinct CDR3 sequences, 53% seen once. The V call is TRBV6-6, the J call TRBJ2-7; unclear D gene. The source material was blood. The TCR sequence derives from a girl aged 10-17 years with multiple sclerosis. The CDR3 DNA reads TGTGCCAGCAGTTCCTCCGACCCTAAGCAGTACTTC. Its protein is CASSSSDPKQYF.